The rows below give T cell receptor beta chains drawn from one sample of a study of T cell responses to AZD1222 COVID-19 vaccine. Produced via immunoSEQ multiplex PCR; TCRdb's table is partial and in-frame only. In the table there are some 80,000 clones, approximately 89% of which are singletons. Specimen: peripheral blood, collected 28 days after the second dose of the MenACWY control vaccine. The receptors were gathered from an adult who received the MenACWY meningococcal vaccine as a control. CDR3s include the opening cysteine and the closing phenylalanine or tryptophan. The D gene is left open where the match is weak. Size is omitted from some rows. Given values are once, few, many or a class for expanded clones.

clone_size: -
d_call: TRBD1
v_call: TRBV5-5
j_call: TRBJ1-3
cdr3_nt: TGTGCCAGCAGCTCGGCGGGACAGAGGTTCTCTGGAAACACCATATATTTT
cdr3_aa: CASSSAGQRFSGNTIYF

clone_size: -
d_call: TRBD1
v_call: TRBV2
j_call: TRBJ2-1
cdr3_nt: TGTGCCAGCAGTAAGGGACAGGACAATGAGCAGTTCTTC
cdr3_aa: CASSKGQDNEQFF

clone_size: -
d_call: -
v_call: TRBV12-5
j_call: TRBJ2-5
cdr3_nt: TGTGCTAGTGGTTTGGTGGGGGGCGTCGAGACCCAGTACTTC
cdr3_aa: CASGLVGGVETQYF

clone_size: -
d_call: -
v_call: TRBV28
j_call: TRBJ1-6
cdr3_nt: TGTGCCAGCAGTACCACAGTGACAGGATATAATTCACCCCTCCACTTT
cdr3_aa: CASSTTVTGYNSPLHF

clone_size: -
d_call: -
v_call: TRBV28
j_call: TRBJ1-6
cdr3_nt: TGTGCCAGCAGTAGGGCCTATAATTCACCCCTCCACTTT
cdr3_aa: CASSRAYNSPLHF

clone_size: -
d_call: -
v_call: TRBV9
j_call: TRBJ2-5
cdr3_nt: TGTGCCAGCAGCGTGGCCAGGGGAGAGACCCAGTACTTC
cdr3_aa: CASSVARGETQYF

clone_size: -
d_call: -
v_call: TRBV7-8
j_call: TRBJ1-2
cdr3_nt: TGTGCCAGCAGCCCCGGGACTTCTAACTATGGCTACACCTTC
cdr3_aa: CASSPGTSNYGYTF

clone_size: -
d_call: -
v_call: TRBV20-1
j_call: TRBJ2-1
cdr3_nt: TGCAGTGCTAGTCGACTCCAAGCGGTCCACGAGCAGTTCTTC
cdr3_aa: CSASRLQAVHEQFF

clone_size: -
d_call: -
v_call: TRBV7-9
j_call: TRBJ2-3
cdr3_nt: TGTGCCAGCAGCTTGGTAGTCAGTGTTGATACGCAGTATTTT
cdr3_aa: CASSLVVSVDTQYF

clone_size: -
d_call: -
v_call: TRBV5-3
j_call: TRBJ2-5
cdr3_nt: TGTGCCAGAAGCTCGGCGGACCGGGCCCTAGGAGAGACCCAGTACTTC
cdr3_aa: CARSSADRALGETQYF

clone_size: -
d_call: -
v_call: TRBV30
j_call: TRBJ1-6
cdr3_nt: TGTGCCTGGAGTGATCTTTGGCCCTATAATTCACCCCTCCACTTT
cdr3_aa: CAWSDLWPYNSPLHF

clone_size: -
d_call: TRBD1
v_call: TRBV11-2
j_call: TRBJ2-2
cdr3_nt: TGTGCCAGCAGCTTCGCCGGGACAGGTGCCGGGGAGCTGTTTTTT
cdr3_aa: CASSFAGTGAGELFF

clone_size: -
d_call: TRBD1
v_call: TRBV12-3/TRBV12-4
j_call: TRBJ2-1
cdr3_nt: TGTGCCAGCAGTTTGGGGACAGAAGGTGAGCAGTTCTTC
cdr3_aa: CASSLGTEGEQFF

clone_size: -
d_call: -
v_call: TRBV7-8
j_call: TRBJ1-1
cdr3_nt: TGTGCCAGCAGCTTGCGCAGTAGTGGTGCTGAAGCTTTCTTT
cdr3_aa: CASSLRSSGAEAFF

clone_size: -
d_call: TRBD1
v_call: TRBV7-9
j_call: TRBJ2-7
cdr3_nt: TGTGCCAGCAGCTTAGCGGGGACAGGGTTGCGCCACGAGCAGTACTTC
cdr3_aa: CASSLAGTGLRHEQYF

clone_size: -
d_call: -
v_call: TRBV30
j_call: TRBJ1-5
cdr3_nt: TGTGCCTCCGCTGGGGTCAATCAGCCCCAGCATTTT
cdr3_aa: CASAGVNQPQHF

clone_size: -
d_call: TRBD2
v_call: TRBV7-8
j_call: TRBJ2-1
cdr3_nt: TGTGCCAGCGGAACGGGACTAGCAATCGTCAATGAGCAGTTCTTC
cdr3_aa: CASGTGLAIVNEQFF

clone_size: -
d_call: -
v_call: TRBV19
j_call: TRBJ1-5
cdr3_nt: TGTGCCAGTAGTCTCCGGACCGGACATCAGCCCCAGCATTTT
cdr3_aa: CASSLRTGHQPQHF

clone_size: -
d_call: -
v_call: TRBV11-2
j_call: TRBJ1-6
cdr3_nt: TGTGCCAGCACATTAGGGGGCTCCTATAATTCACCCCTCCACTTT
cdr3_aa: CASTLGGSYNSPLHF

clone_size: -
d_call: TRBD1
v_call: TRBV19
j_call: TRBJ2-1
cdr3_nt: TGTGCCAGTAGTATACCCGGGACAGGGGGCAGGAATGAGCAGTTCTTC
cdr3_aa: CASSIPGTGGRNEQFF

clone_size: once
d_call: TRBD1
v_call: TRBV4-1
j_call: TRBJ1-3
cdr3_nt: TGCGCCAGCAGCCAAGAGGAGATACAGGGGGCGCGAGGAAACACCATATATTTT
cdr3_aa: CASSQEEIQGARGNTIYF

clone_size: -
d_call: -
v_call: TRBV2
j_call: TRBJ1-5
cdr3_nt: TGTGCCAGCAGTGCCGCCCGGGTCAATCAGCCCCAGCATTTT
cdr3_aa: CASSAARVNQPQHF

clone_size: few
d_call: -
v_call: TRBV7-3
j_call: TRBJ2-5
cdr3_nt: TGTGCCAGCAGCTTAACGATCGCGGCAGAGACCCAGTACTTC
cdr3_aa: CASSLTIAAETQYF

clone_size: -
d_call: -
v_call: TRBV3-1/TRBV3-2
j_call: TRBJ2-7
cdr3_nt: TGTGCCAGCAGCCAAGATCTCAGGGTTGCCTACGAGCAGTACTTC
cdr3_aa: CASSQDLRVAYEQYF

clone_size: -
d_call: -
v_call: TRBV12-3/TRBV12-4
j_call: TRBJ2-7
cdr3_nt: TGTGCCAGCAGTAACCAGGGCCCCTACGAGCAGTACTTC
cdr3_aa: CASSNQGPYEQYF

clone_size: -
d_call: -
v_call: TRBV5-1
j_call: TRBJ1-4
cdr3_nt: TGCGCCAGCAGCTCCCTGGACGGGAATGAAAAACTGTTTTTT
cdr3_aa: CASSSLDGNEKLFF

clone_size: -
d_call: -
v_call: TRBV6-5
j_call: TRBJ1-4
cdr3_nt: TGTGCCAGCCGGGGTACGGCGACTAATGAAAAACTGTTTTTT
cdr3_aa: CASRGTATNEKLFF

clone_size: -
d_call: -
v_call: TRBV2
j_call: TRBJ1-4
cdr3_nt: TGTGCCAGCAGTGTTCGTCAGGATGAAAAACTGTTTTTT
cdr3_aa: CASSVRQDEKLFF

clone_size: -
d_call: -
v_call: TRBV7-9
j_call: TRBJ1-6
cdr3_nt: TGTGCCAGCAGCCCCCACAGTAATTCACCCCTCCACTTT
cdr3_aa: CASSPHSNSPLHF

clone_size: -
d_call: -
v_call: TRBV6-5
j_call: TRBJ1-5
cdr3_nt: TGTGCCAGCAGTTACTCGGGGGATCAGCCCCAGCATTTT
cdr3_aa: CASSYSGDQPQHF

clone_size: -
d_call: -
v_call: TRBV6-5
j_call: TRBJ1-2
cdr3_nt: TGTGCCAGCAGCGCCCATGAGGGAATTAACTATGGCTACACCTTC
cdr3_aa: CASSAHEGINYGYTF

clone_size: -
d_call: TRBD2
v_call: TRBV5-1
j_call: TRBJ2-1
cdr3_nt: TGCGCCAGCAGCAGTGAGACTAGCGGGGCCTGGGGTGAGCAGTTCTTC
cdr3_aa: CASSSETSGAWGEQFF

clone_size: -
d_call: -
v_call: TRBV18
j_call: TRBJ1-1
cdr3_nt: TGTGCCAGCTCACTATCATTTGGGGCGATGAACACTGAAGCTTTCTTT
cdr3_aa: CASSLSFGAMNTEAFF

clone_size: -
d_call: -
v_call: TRBV4-2
j_call: TRBJ2-7
cdr3_nt: TGTGCCAGCAGCCAAGGGGTAATCGAAGTCGCCGAGCAGTACTTC
cdr3_aa: CASSQGVIEVAEQYF

clone_size: -
d_call: -
v_call: TRBV5-4
j_call: TRBJ2-1
cdr3_nt: TGTGCCAGCAGCTTGGGTCGGGTTGCCAATGAGCAGTTCTTC
cdr3_aa: CASSLGRVANEQFF

clone_size: -
d_call: -
v_call: TRBV29-1
j_call: TRBJ1-1
cdr3_nt: TGCAGCGTCCGACAGACGAACACTGAAGCTTTCTTT
cdr3_aa: CSVRQTNTEAFF

clone_size: -
d_call: -
v_call: TRBV6-1
j_call: TRBJ1-4
cdr3_nt: TGTGCCAGCAGTGAAGGGGGGAGACGGGAAAAACTGTTTTTT
cdr3_aa: CASSEGGRREKLFF

clone_size: -
d_call: -
v_call: TRBV9
j_call: TRBJ1-1
cdr3_nt: TGTGCCAGCAGCGTAGAGGCGAGAAACACTGAAGCTTTCTTT
cdr3_aa: CASSVEARNTEAFF

clone_size: few
d_call: -
v_call: TRBV6-4
j_call: TRBJ1-1
cdr3_nt: TGTGCCAGCAGTGGGGAGGTGAACACTGAAGCTTTCTTT
cdr3_aa: CASSGEVNTEAFF

clone_size: -
d_call: TRBD1
v_call: TRBV7-3
j_call: TRBJ2-2
cdr3_nt: TGTGCCAGCAGGAAACCGGGACAGCCGAACACCGGGGAGCTGTTTTTT
cdr3_aa: CASRKPGQPNTGELFF

clone_size: -
d_call: -
v_call: TRBV9
j_call: TRBJ1-1
cdr3_nt: TGTGCCAGCAGCGCTACTGAGGGCACTGAAGCTTTCTTT
cdr3_aa: CASSATEGTEAFF

clone_size: few
d_call: -
v_call: TRBV25-1
j_call: TRBJ1-6
cdr3_nt: TGTGCCAGCAGTGGTGCGGCCTTT
cdr3_aa: CASSGAAF

clone_size: -
d_call: TRBD1
v_call: TRBV9
j_call: TRBJ2-2
cdr3_nt: TGTGCCAGCAGCACGAGAAGGGACAGGGGGACCTCGAACACCGGGGAGCTGTTTTTT
cdr3_aa: CASSTRRDRGTSNTGELFF

clone_size: -
d_call: -
v_call: TRBV21-1
j_call: TRBJ2-3
cdr3_nt: TGTGCCAGCAGCCTACGCCCCCCTAGCGGCTACACAGATACGCAGTATTTT
cdr3_aa: CASSLRPPSGYTDTQYF

clone_size: -
d_call: -
v_call: TRBV30
j_call: TRBJ1-2
cdr3_nt: TGTGCCTGGAGTCCCCGGGACACTGGCTACACCTTC
cdr3_aa: CAWSPRDTGYTF

clone_size: -
d_call: TRBD2
v_call: TRBV5-6
j_call: TRBJ2-3
cdr3_nt: TGTGCCAGCAGCTCGACTAGCGGGGGGACGACAGATACGCAGTATTTT
cdr3_aa: CASSSTSGGTTDTQYF

clone_size: -
d_call: -
v_call: TRBV19
j_call: TRBJ1-5
cdr3_nt: TGTGCCAGTAGTCCAACGGGGGGTTATCAGCCCCAGCATTTT
cdr3_aa: CASSPTGGYQPQHF

clone_size: once
d_call: -
v_call: TRBV7-9
j_call: TRBJ1-3
cdr3_nt: TGTGCCAGCAGCAAAGAGGCGCAAAGGAACACCATATATTTT
cdr3_aa: CASSKEAQRNTIYF

clone_size: -
d_call: -
v_call: TRBV5-1
j_call: TRBJ2-3
cdr3_nt: TGCGCCAGCAGCTTGCTAGGGGAGGGCACAGATACGCAGTATTTT
cdr3_aa: CASSLLGEGTDTQYF

clone_size: -
d_call: TRBD2
v_call: TRBV5-1
j_call: TRBJ2-1
cdr3_nt: TGCGCCAGCAGCTTGGACGCGCGGGGGAGCTCCTACAATGAGCAGTTCTTC
cdr3_aa: CASSLDARGSSYNEQFF

clone_size: -
d_call: TRBD2
v_call: TRBV25-1
j_call: TRBJ2-3
cdr3_nt: TGTGCCAGCAGTGAATGGGAGGGCGGCACAGATACGCAGTATTTT
cdr3_aa: CASSEWEGGTDTQYF

clone_size: -
d_call: TRBD1
v_call: TRBV15
j_call: TRBJ2-1
cdr3_nt: TGTGCCACCGGTGACAGGGAGCCCTACAATGAGCAGTTCTTC
cdr3_aa: CATGDREPYNEQFF

clone_size: once
d_call: TRBD1
v_call: TRBV28
j_call: TRBJ1-2
cdr3_nt: TGTGCCAGCAGTCTACAGCGGACAGGGGGCGGCTACACCTTC
cdr3_aa: CASSLQRTGGGYTF

clone_size: -
d_call: -
v_call: TRBV4-3
j_call: TRBJ1-2
cdr3_nt: TGCGCCAGCAGCCAAGACGGGACGGACTATGGCTACACCTTC
cdr3_aa: CASSQDGTDYGYTF

clone_size: -
d_call: -
v_call: TRBV14
j_call: TRBJ2-1
cdr3_nt: TGTGCCAGCAGCTCTTTTCCGATCTCCTACAATGAGCAGTTCTTC
cdr3_aa: CASSSFPISYNEQFF

clone_size: -
d_call: -
v_call: TRBV5-8
j_call: TRBJ2-6
cdr3_nt: TGTGCCAGCAGCTGGAGGACATATGGCCAACCTGGGGCCAACGTCCTGACTTTC
cdr3_aa: CASSWRTYGQPGANVLTF

clone_size: -
d_call: TRBD2
v_call: TRBV28
j_call: TRBJ2-7
cdr3_nt: TGTGCCAGCAGTTTGGGGGGGAATATATACGAGCAGTACTTC
cdr3_aa: CASSLGGNIYEQYF

clone_size: -
d_call: TRBD2
v_call: TRBV20-1
j_call: TRBJ2-5
cdr3_nt: TGCAGTCTCGGGGGGGAGACCCAGTACTTC
cdr3_aa: CSLGGETQYF

clone_size: -
d_call: -
v_call: TRBV7-2
j_call: TRBJ1-2
cdr3_nt: TGTGCCAGCAGCTTAGAACGGGGGGGTTATGGCTACACCTTC
cdr3_aa: CASSLERGGYGYTF